The rows below give T cell receptor beta chains drawn from one sample of a study of T cells in Graves' hyperthyroidism and ophthalmopathy. TCRdb re-analysed the multiplex PCR reads in MiXCR, keeping a single row per CDR3 protein. The sample has about 640,000 distinct CDR3 sequences, roughly 20% seen once. The sample taken for sequencing was blood. Every receptor here comes from a young man with Graves' ophthalmopathy. The CDR3 runs from the conserved cysteine through the conserved F or W.

TRBV5-1	TRBJ1-1	CASSLEGPNTEAFF
TRBV6-1	TRBJ1-6	CASSPRQSSYNSPLHF
TRBV7-9	TRBJ2-3	CASSLVSLFTDTQYF
TRBV30	TRBJ2-3	CAWSVYQREDSTDTQYF
TRBV10-3	TRBJ2-6	CAISAAGHLSSGANVLTF
TRBV11-1	TRBJ1-1	CASSPGEWNTEAFF
TRBV20-1	TRBJ2-1	CSRVGRNTYNEQFF
TRBV20-1	TRBJ1-1	CSAREARPRAFF
TRBV12-3/TRBV12-4	TRBJ1-1	CASSLTVGNTEAFF
TRBV20-1	TRBJ2-6	CSARDRAGKFFSGANVLTF
TRBV3-1	TRBJ1-5	CASSQSISADQPQHF
TRBV19	TRBJ2-1	CASSFRTRSDEQFF
TRBV19	TRBJ1-5	CASSRTMSNQPQHF
TRBV12-3/TRBV12-4	TRBJ2-1	CASSTQRDGSNEQFF
TRBV28	TRBJ2-7	CASSLSGTNSYEQYF
TRBV9	TRBJ2-7	CASSVAGTGRYEQYF
TRBV3-1	TRBJ2-7	CASSRTGRLQYF
TRBV27	TRBJ1-2	CASSLGGTNRNGYTF
TRBV20-1	TRBJ1-4	CSAREGEKLFF
TRBV4-2	TRBJ2-1	CASSRGQGTSGRANEQFF
TRBV4-1	TRBJ1-4	CASSRFIGEKLFF
TRBV7-8	TRBJ2-3	CASILDPSSTDTQYF
TRBV10-3	TRBJ1-1	CAISQVYSEAFF
TRBV11-2	TRBJ2-7	CASSEQQGQAYEQYF
TRBV5-1	TRBJ1-4	CASSPIRGPEKLFF
TRBV19	TRBJ1-1	CASSIPPSVVAFF
TRBV6-1	TRBJ2-1	CASSKGTGINEQFF
TRBV2	TRBJ1-5	CASHLTGGSNQPQHF
TRBV12-3/TRBV12-4	TRBJ1-5	CASSLGGTVNQPQHF
TRBV20-1	TRBJ1-5	CSANRAGQPQHF
TRBV29-1	TRBJ2-1	CSVRQLEVDEQFF